This TCR beta chain came from a study of OX40 agonist ivuxolimab in advanced cancers. Assay used: immunoSEQ multiplex PCR; TCRdb lists only in-frame clones, some missing. The data show nearly 50,000 clones, 70% to 90% seen once. Trimming pared 4 bases from V and 0 bases from J, leaving 11 bases between. Germline V lookup: CDR1 SEHNR, CDR2 FQNEAQ (reference sequence). This CDR3 is 15 amino acids long. This receptor was identified in an adult with an advanced solid tumor such as melanoma, head and neck, liver or kidney cancer. The sample in question was CD4+ or CD8+ T cells sorted from blood, obtained in a trial of the OX40 agonist ivuxolimab. The genes are TRBV7-9 and TRBJ2-3; D unclear. This CDR3 reads CASSSKLTSTDTQYF. The DNA of the CDR3 is TGTGCCAGCAGCTCCAAACTCACTAGCACAGATACGCAGTATTTT.